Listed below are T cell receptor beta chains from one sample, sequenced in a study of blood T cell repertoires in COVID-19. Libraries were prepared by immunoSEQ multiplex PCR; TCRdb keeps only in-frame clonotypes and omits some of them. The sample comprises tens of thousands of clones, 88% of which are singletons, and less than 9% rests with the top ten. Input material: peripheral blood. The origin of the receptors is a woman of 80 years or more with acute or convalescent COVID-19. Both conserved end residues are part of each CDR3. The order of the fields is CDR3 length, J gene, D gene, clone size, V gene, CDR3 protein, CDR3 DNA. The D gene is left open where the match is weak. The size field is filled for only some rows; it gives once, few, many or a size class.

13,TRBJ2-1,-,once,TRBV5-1,CASSFTGYNEQFF,TGCGCCAGCAGCTTCACGGGGTACAATGAGCAGTTCTTC
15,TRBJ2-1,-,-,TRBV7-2,CASSLVAYVNNEQFF,TGTGCCAGCAGCTTAGTAGCGTATGTTAACAATGAGCAGTTCTTC
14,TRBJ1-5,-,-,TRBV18,CASSPDSGNQPQHF,TGTGCCAGCTCGCCGGACAGTGGCAATCAGCCCCAGCATTTT
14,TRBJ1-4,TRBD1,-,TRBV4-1,CASSLRDRGQKLFF,TGCGCCAGCAGCCTCCGGGACAGGGGGCAAAAACTGTTTTTT
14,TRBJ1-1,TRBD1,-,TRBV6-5,CASRTGGKDTEAFF,TGTGCCAGCAGAACAGGGGGAAAGGATACTGAAGCTTTCTTT
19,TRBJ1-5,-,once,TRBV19,CASSIDRTGKPESNQPQHF,TGTGCCAGTAGTATAGATCGAACAGGGAAACCCGAAAGCAATCAGCCCCAGCATTTT
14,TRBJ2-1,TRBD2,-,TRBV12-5,CASGLTGTSGKQFF,TGTGCTAGTGGTTTGACCGGGACTAGCGGTAAGCAGTTCTTC
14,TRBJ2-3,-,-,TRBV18,CASSPRQSRDTQYF,TGTGCCAGCTCACCGCGACAGTCGAGGGATACGCAGTATTTT
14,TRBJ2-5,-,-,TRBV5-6,CASSQKAGIETQYF,TGTGCCAGCAGCCAAAAGGCAGGGATAGAGACCCAGTACTTC
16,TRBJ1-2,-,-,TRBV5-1,CASSLEQAVGSYGYTF,TGCGCCAGCAGCTTGGAACAGGCCGTGGGGTCCTATGGCTACACCTTC
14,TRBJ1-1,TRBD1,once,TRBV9,CASSPQGGGSEAFF,TGTGCCAGCAGCCCTCAGGGGGGTGGATCTGAAGCTTTCTTT
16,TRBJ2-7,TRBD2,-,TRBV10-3,CAISEGETSGGYEQYF,TGTGCCATCAGTGAGGGGGAGACTAGCGGGGGGTACGAGCAGTACTTC
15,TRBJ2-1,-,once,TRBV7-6,CASSLAAGYYNEQFF,TGTGCCAGCAGCTTAGCAGCAGGCTATTACAATGAGCAGTTCTTC
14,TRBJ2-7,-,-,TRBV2,CASSVDGRTNEQYF,TGTGCCAGCAGTGTCGACGGCCGCACTAATGAGCAGTACTTC
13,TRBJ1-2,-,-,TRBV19,CASSPQGERGYTF,TGTGCCAGTAGTCCACAGGGAGAACGCGGCTACACCTTC
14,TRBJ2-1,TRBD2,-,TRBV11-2,CASSDRTSGNEQFF,TGTGCCAGCAGCGACCGGACTAGCGGGAATGAGCAGTTCTTC
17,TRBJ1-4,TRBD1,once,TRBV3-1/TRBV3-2,CASSQPGQGRGNEKLFF,TGTGCCAGCAGCCAACCGGGACAGGGGAGGGGTAATGAAAAACTGTTTTTT
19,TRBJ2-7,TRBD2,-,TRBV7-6,CASSKQGLAGGPLGGEQYF,TGTGCCAGCAGCAAACAGGGACTAGCGGGAGGCCCACTTGGAGGCGAGCAGTACTTC
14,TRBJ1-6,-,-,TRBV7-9,CASSRNAGLSPLHF,TGTGCCAGCAGCCGTAATGCAGGGCTTTCACCCCTCCACTTT
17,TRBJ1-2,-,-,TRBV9,CASSPHGGTKDNYGYTF,TGTGCCAGCAGCCCACACGGCGGGACGAAAGATAACTATGGCTACACCTTC
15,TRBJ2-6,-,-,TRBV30,CAWSVQRTGANVLTF,TGTGCCTGGAGTGTCCAGCGGACTGGGGCCAACGTCCTGACTTTC
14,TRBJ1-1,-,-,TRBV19,CASKDRSGNTEAFF,TGTGCCAGTAAAGACAGGTCGGGCAACACTGAAGCTTTCTTT
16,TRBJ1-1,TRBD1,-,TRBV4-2,CASSQDQGQGNTEAFF,TGTGCCAGCAGCCAAGATCAGGGACAGGGAAATACTGAAGCTTTCTTT
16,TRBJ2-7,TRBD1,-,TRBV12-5,CASGLVLGTASYEQYF,TGTGCTAGTGGTTTGGTACTCGGGACAGCCTCCTACGAGCAGTACTTC
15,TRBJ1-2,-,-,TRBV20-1,CSASPPEGGGYGYTF,TGCAGTGCTAGTCCCCCCGAAGGGGGTGGCTATGGCTACACCTTC
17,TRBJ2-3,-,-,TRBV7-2,CASSLLARGAVTDTQYF,TGTGCCAGCAGCTTATTGGCTCGGGGGGCGGTCACAGATACGCAGTATTTT
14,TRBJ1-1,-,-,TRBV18,CASSLYSRDTEAFF,TGTGCCAGCTCACTTTATTCCAGGGACACTGAAGCTTTCTTT
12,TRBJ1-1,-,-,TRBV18,CASSLQNTEAFF,TGTGCCAGCTCACTTCAGAACACTGAAGCTTTCTTT
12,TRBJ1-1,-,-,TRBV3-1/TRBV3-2,CASSPRGARAFF,TGTGCCAGCAGCCCCCGGGGGGCTAGAGCTTTCTTT
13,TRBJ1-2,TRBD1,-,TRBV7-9,CASSYPGQAFGSF,TGTGCCAGCAGTTATCCGGGACAGGCCTTCGGGTCCTTC
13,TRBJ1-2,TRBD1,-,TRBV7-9,CASSFLTGVGYTF,TGTGCCAGCAGCTTTTTGACAGGGGTAGGCTACACCTTC
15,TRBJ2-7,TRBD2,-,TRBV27,CASRLTSGSQNEQYF,TGTGCCAGCAGACTGACTAGCGGGAGCCAAAACGAGCAGTACTTC
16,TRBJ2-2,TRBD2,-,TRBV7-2,CASSVTSGGHTGELFF,TGTGCCAGCAGCGTCACTAGCGGGGGGCACACCGGGGAGCTGTTTTTT
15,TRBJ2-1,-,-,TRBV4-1,CASSQVDSDYNEQFF,TGCGCCAGCAGCCAAGTGGATAGCGACTACAATGAGCAGTTCTTC
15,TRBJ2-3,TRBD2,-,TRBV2,CATGGLAGSTDTQYF,TGTGCCACAGGAGGACTAGCGGGAAGCACAGATACGCAGTATTTT
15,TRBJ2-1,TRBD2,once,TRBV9,CASSVEGLGPNEQFF,TGTGCCAGCAGCGTAGAGGGACTAGGGCCCAATGAGCAGTTCTTC
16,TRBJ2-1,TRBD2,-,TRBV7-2,CASSRSGGSSYNEQFF,TGTGCCAGCAGCCGTAGCGGGGGGAGCTCCTACAATGAGCAGTTCTTC
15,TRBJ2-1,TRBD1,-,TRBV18,CASSPQGTGGNEQFF,TGTGCCAGCTCACCGCAAGGGACAGGGGGCAATGAGCAGTTCTTC
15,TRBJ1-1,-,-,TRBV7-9,CASSSSGRAIDEAFF,TGTGCCAGCAGCTCGTCGGGGAGGGCTATAGATGAAGCTTTCTTT
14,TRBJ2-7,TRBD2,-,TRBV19,CASSPLAGPYEQYF,TGTGCCAGTAGTCCTCTAGCGGGGCCCTACGAGCAGTACTTC
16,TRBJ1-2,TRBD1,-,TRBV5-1,CASSPRVTGENYGYTF,TGCGCCAGCAGCCCTCGCGTGACAGGGGAGAACTATGGCTACACCTTC
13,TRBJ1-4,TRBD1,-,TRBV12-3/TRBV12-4,CASKDRGDEKLFF,TGTGCCAGCAAGGACAGGGGAGACGAAAAACTGTTTTTT
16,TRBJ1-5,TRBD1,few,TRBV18,CASSYAQTGGNQPQHF,TGTGCCAGCTCGTACGCCCAGACAGGGGGGAATCAGCCCCAGCATTTT
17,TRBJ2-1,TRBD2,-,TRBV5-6,CASSRLAGGSSYNEQFF,TGTGCCAGCAGTCGACTAGCGGGGGGAAGCTCCTACAATGAGCAGTTCTTC
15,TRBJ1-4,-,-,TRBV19,CASSADQGTNEKLFF,TGTGCCAGTAGTGCCGACCAGGGAACTAATGAAAAACTGTTTTTT
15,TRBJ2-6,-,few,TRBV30,CAWARGRLGANVLTF,TGTGCCTGGGCCAGGGGCCGCCTCGGGGCCAACGTCCTGACTTTC
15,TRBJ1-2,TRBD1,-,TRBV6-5,CASSYSGTVSYGYTF,TGTGCCAGCAGTTACTCCGGGACAGTGAGCTATGGCTACACCTTC
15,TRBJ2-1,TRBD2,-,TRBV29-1,CSVMTSGGPYNEQFF,TGCAGCGTCATGACTAGCGGGGGCCCTTACAATGAGCAGTTCTTC
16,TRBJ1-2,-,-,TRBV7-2,CASSPMGGRSNYGYTF,TGTGCCAGCAGCCCCATGGGGGGGAGATCTAACTATGGCTACACCTTC
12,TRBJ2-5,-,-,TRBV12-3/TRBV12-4,CASSQGGKTQYF,TGTGCCAGCAGCCAGGGGGGAAAGACCCAGTACTTC
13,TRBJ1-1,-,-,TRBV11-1,CASSHPGNTEAFF,TGTGCCAGCAGCCACCCCGGGAACACTGAAGCTTTCTTT
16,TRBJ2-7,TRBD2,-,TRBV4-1,CASSQARTRLDGEQYF,TGCGCCAGCAGCCAAGCCCGGACTAGGTTGGATGGGGAGCAGTACTTC
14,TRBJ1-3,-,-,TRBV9,CASSVVGGGNTIYF,TGTGCCAGCAGCGTAGTGGGGGGTGGAAACACCATATATTTT
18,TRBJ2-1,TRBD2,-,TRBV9,CASSAQGLAGVGYNEQFF,TGTGCCAGCAGCGCTCAGGGACTAGCGGGAGTGGGGTACAATGAGCAGTTCTTC
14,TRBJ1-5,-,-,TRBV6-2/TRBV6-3,CASSRQNSNQPQHF,TGTGCCAGCAGCCGACAGAATAGCAATCAGCCCCAGCATTTT